This T cell receptor (beta chain) came from a study of blood T cell repertoires in COVID-19. Study-wide context: The United States, Italy and Spain were the sources of the acute and convalescent COVID-19 samples.

The V end lost 8 bases, the J end lost 3 bases, and 17 bases lay between the germline ends. The CDR3 covers 14 residues. Per the germline V gene, CDR1 is MNHEY and CDR2 is SMNVEV (reference sequence). The authors' processing: Estimates of nucleated cell counts were drawn from the amplification of reference gene primers. Repertoires were generated with immunoSEQ multiplex PCR, while TCRdb's copy carries only in-frame clones and drops some. From that table come the V and J calls and clone size; the DNA was used to work out D and trimming. The repertoire holds about 280,000 clones, around 91% seen once, with around 1.7% in the top ten.

Specimen: PBMCs or T cells enriched from blood (not recorded which). J is TRBJ2-7 and V is TRBV27, with D tentatively TRBD2 (7 bases). This receptor was taken from a woman between 18 and 29 years old with acute COVID-19. Here the CDR3 DNA reads TGTGCCAGCCGCGGGGGCCGTACTATCTACGAGCAGTACTTC. Translation: CASRGGRTIYEQYF.